The 3 T cell receptor beta chains given below trace back to one sample, sequenced in a study of blood T cell repertoires in COVID-19. The protocol was immunoSEQ multiplex PCR, while the TCRdb copy is restricted to in-frame clones and leaves out a portion. Of over 150,000 clones listed, approximately 85% are singletons. Sequenced sample: peripheral blood. These receptors all come from a man in his forties with acute or convalescent COVID-19.

The chain links TRBV3-1 (or the pseudogene TRBV3-2) to TRBJ2-5; 10 bases match TRBD1. Per germline, CDR1 LGHDT and CDR2 YNNKEL (reference sequence). This CDR3 has 16 amino acids. Germline trimming cut 7 bases from V and 2 bases from J; bases unmatched to any gene: 10. The CDR3 loop reads CASTLAQGQGQETQYF. CDR3 DNA: TGTGCCAGCACTCTGGCTCAGGGACAGGGGCAAGAGACCCAGTACTTC.

The chain is built from TRBV6-5 and TRBJ2-5; 10 bases match TRBD1. V lost 2 bases and J lost 2; bases outside the gene matches: 5. This CDR3 is 16 amino acids long. Germline lookup yields CDR1 MNHEY and CDR2 SVGAGI. The CDR3 here is CASSYRTGGIQETQYF. CDR3 DNA: TGTGCCAGCAGTTACCGGACAGGGGGAATTCAAGAGACCCAGTACTTC.

This rearrangement joins TRBV10-2 to TRBJ1-1, with D possibly matching TRBD1 (6 bases). With 6 bases removed from V and 5 bases from J, the gap between germline ends came to 13 bases. This CDR3 is built from 13 residues. In germline, CDR1 is WSHSY, CDR2 SAAADI. The CDR3 DNA reads as TGCGCCAGCAGGACTCCACAGGGAACTGAAGCTTTCTTT. Amino acids: CASRTPQGTEAFF.